Presented here are 27 T cell receptor beta chains from one specimen sequenced in a study of T cell repertoires in ileal Crohn's disease. Sequenced by immunoSEQ multiplex PCR; TCRdb stores in-frame clones only, minus some. The sample consists of over 7,000 clones, about 78% of them appearing once. Time point in this sample: proximal margin of the surgical specimen (macroscopically non-inflamed). The sequenced sample consisted of ileal tissue. The receptor source for this set is an adult with Crohn's disease.

The V gene is TRBV9, the J gene TRBJ1-4, with D possibly being TRBD1 (6 bases). CDR1 and CDR2 (germline): SGDLS, YYNGEE. Deletions cut 0 bases from V and 7 bases from J, with 13 bases between. The CDR3 spans 15 residues. CDR3 DNA sequence: TGTGCCAGCAGCGTAGGACAGGCTTGGATTGAAAAACTGTTTTTT. Translation gives CASSVGQAWIEKLFF.

This chain joins TRBV6-1 and TRBJ2-2, with no clear D. The germline gives CDR1 MNHNS, CDR2 SASEGT. The CDR3 runs to 13 residues. The V end was cut by 6 bases, the J end by 0 bases, with 5 bases between. The CDR3 spells CASRQSNTGELFF. The CDR3 coding sequence is TGTGCCAGCAGGCAATCGAACACCGGGGAGCTGTTTTTT.

With regard to this clone: Additional DNA sequences in this sample encode the identical CDR3. This rearrangement joins TRBV2 to TRBJ1-1, with unresolved D. V was shortened by 4 bases and J by 8 bases, with 5 bases between the two germline ends. CDR1 is SNHLY and CDR2 is FYNNEI in the germline V gene. The CDR3 has 10 residues. For the CDR3, the DNA is TGTGCCAGCAGTGTGGGGGAAGCTTTCTTT. It encodes CASSVGEAFF.

This clone came up a few times. The chain employs TRBV18 and TRBJ2-1; D call uncertain. The CDR3 totals 14 residues. CDR1 KGHSH and CDR2 LQKENI come from the germline V gene. V was shortened by 1 base and J by 5 bases, with 9 bases between the two germline ends. The CDR3 sequence: CASSPQLTDNEQFF. CDR3 coding DNA: TGTGCCAGCTCACCACAACTAACCGACAATGAGCAGTTCTTC.

CDR3 nucleotide sequence: TGTGCCAGCAGCCCTACTACAGGATTCGAGCAGTACTTC. Amino acid sequence: CASSPTTGFEQYF. The gene calls are TRBV7-7 and TRBJ2-7; a weak D match, TRBD1 (5 bases). The CDR3 is 13 amino acids. V lost 5 bases to trimming and J lost 6 bases, with 14 bases between them. Germline loops: CDR1 SSHAT, CDR2 FNYEAQ (reference sequence).

V and J are TRBV25-1 and TRBJ2-1; D is undetermined. Germline CDR1 reads MGHDK; CDR2 reads SYGVNS. V was clipped by 7 bases and J by 4 bases, with 8 bases between them. This CDR3 comprises 12 residues. The CDR3 nucleotides read TGTGCCAGCATGCCACAGTACAATGAGCAGTTCTTC. It yields the protein CASMPQYNEQFF.

CDR3 protein: CATSREIGPLYSNQPQHF. The CDR3 coding sequence is TGTGCCACCAGCAGAGAAATCGGGCCGCTTTATAGCAATCAGCCCCAGCATTTT. The V gene is TRBV15, the J gene TRBJ1-5; D is uncertain. The CDR3 is 18 amino acids. Trimming removed 0 bases at V and 0 bases at J, with 15 bases between. Germline values: CDR1 LNHNV, CDR2 YYDKDF (reference sequence).

This sequence joins TRBV18 and TRBJ2-3, with 7 positions matching TRBD2. CDR3 size: 14 residues. Per germline, CDR1 KGHSH and CDR2 LQKENI. Unmatched junction bases numbered 1, after V lost 3 bases and J lost 1 base. CDR3 nucleotide sequence: TGTGCCAGCTCACCGAGCGGGGGCACAGATACGCAGTATTTT. This sequence encodes CASSPSGGTDTQYF.

The chain combines TRBV28 with TRBJ2-1, with D possibly TRBD1 on 6 matching bases. V lost 4 bases, J lost 4 bases, and 20 bases lay in between. Germline assignment: CDR1 MDHEN and CDR2 SYDVKM. The CDR3 runs to 17 residues. CDR3 DNA: TGTGCCAGCAGTTCACCCGGGACATCCTTCGCGTACAATGAGCAGTTCTTC. Its translation is CASSSPGTSFAYNEQFF.

This rearrangement joins TRBV7-9 to TRBJ2-3; D is undetermined. Germline values: CDR1 SEHNR, CDR2 FQNEAQ (reference sequence). CDR3 length: 12 amino acids. V lost 1 base and J lost 4, with 3 bases in between. The CDR3 reads CASSLGPDTQYF. CDR3 DNA sequence: TGTGCCAGCAGCTTAGGGCCAGATACGCAGTATTTT. Based on the CDR3 plus reference TRBV7-9 and TRBJ2-3, the full variable domain is DTGVSQNPRHKITKRGQNVTFRCDPISEHNRLYWYRQTLGQGPEFLTYFQNEAQLEKSRLLSDRFSAERPKGSFSTLEIQRTEQGDSAMYLCASSLGPDTQYFGPGTRLTVL.

The V call is TRBV7-9, the J call TRBJ2-1; D unclear. CDR3 length: 13 amino acids. V was cut by 3 bases and J by 5 bases, with 8 bases left in between. CDR1 and CDR2 (germline): SEHNR, FQNEAQ (reference sequence). In DNA, the CDR3 is TGTGCCAGCAGCTTGACCGGCAACAATGAGCAGTTCTTC. This codes for CASSLTGNNEQFF.

This clone was seen a single time. CDR3 nucleotides: TGTGCCAGCAGCTTAGGATCGGACAGTTTCACCCTCTCCTACGAGCAGTACTTC. It codes for CASSLGSDSFTLSYEQYF. This chain links TRBV7-9 with TRBJ2-7; D perhaps matches TRBD1 (6 bases). With 1 base removed from V and 0 bases from J, the gap between germline ends came to 19 bases. The V gene's germline CDR1 is SEHNR and CDR2 FQNEAQ (reference sequence). This CDR3 comprises 18 residues.

Of note for this clone: The same CDR3 is also encoded by other DNA sequences in this sample. The chain couples TRBV7-8 to TRBJ1-2; 8 bases are a match to TRBD1. The V gene end was trimmed by 5 bases and the J gene end by 5 bases; junction bases not matched to a gene: 10. Germline lookup yields CDR1 SGHVS and CDR2 FQNEAQ. The CDR3 is made up of 15 amino acids. This chain's CDR3 is CASSLGTGPGYGYTF. CDR3 DNA: TGTGCCAGCAGCCTCGGGACAGGCCCTGGATATGGCTACACCTTC.

The CDR3 is CASSSQQGAYNEQFF. CDR3 nucleotides: TGTGCCAGCAGTTCACAACAGGGGGCTTACAATGAGCAGTTCTTC. The chain couples TRBV28 to TRBJ2-1; the match to TRBD1 covers 9 bases. The germline gives CDR1 MDHEN, CDR2 SYDVKM. Germline trimming cut 4 bases from V and 4 bases from J; bases unmatched to any gene: 5. The CDR3 has 15 residues.

The gene calls are TRBV5-4 and TRBJ1-1; D unclear. The CDR3 is made up of 14 amino acids. Trimming pared 5 bases from V and 4 bases from J, leaving 15 bases between. Germline lookup yields CDR1 SGHNT and CDR2 YYREEE (reference sequence). CDR3 sequence (DNA): TGTGCCAGCAGTCCGGACGAGGGTGGCACTGAAGCTTTCTTT. Its translation is CASSPDEGGTEAFF.

This clone counts as medium-sized. This chain joins TRBV4-1 and TRBJ1-5; D is unresolved. Per germline, CDR1 MGHRA and CDR2 YSYEKL. The CDR3 runs 13 residues. V was clipped by 0 bases and J by 5 bases, with 5 bases between them. The CDR3 coding sequence is TGCGCCAGCAGCCAAGATGCGGATCAGCCCCAGCATTTT. Residues: CASSQDADQPQHF.

The chain has TRBV19 and TRBJ2-7; 7 nucleotides agree with TRBD1. The CDR3 sequence is 16 residues long. The trim removed 4 bases at V and 5 bases at J, leaving 14 bases unmatched. CDR1 LNHDA and CDR2 SQIVND come from the germline V gene (reference sequence). The CDR3 DNA is TGTGCCAGTAGTAAAGGAGCGAACAGGGGAGTCGACGAGCAGTACTTC. It yields the protein CASSKGANRGVDEQYF.

The rearrangement links TRBV6-5 to TRBJ1-5, with D hard to call. V was pared by 0 bases and J by 1 base, with 7 bases between. This CDR3 has 15 amino acids. Germline assignment: CDR1 MNHEY and CDR2 SVGAGI. For the CDR3, the DNA is TGTGCCAGCAGTTACTCGTTTGGGAGCAATCAGCCCCAGCATTTT. Amino acid sequence: CASSYSFGSNQPQHF.

By sample share, this clone is medium-sized (0.01 to 0.1%). This chain uses TRBV7-2 with TRBJ1-5; no firm D call. There are 15 residues in the CDR3. CDR1 is SGHTA and CDR2 is FQGNSA in the germline V gene. With 3 bases removed from V and 0 bases from J, the gap between germline ends came to 9 bases. DNA of the CDR3: TGTGCCAGCAGCTTTATGGGTTATAGCAATCAGCCCCAGCATTTT. The encoded protein is CASSFMGYSNQPQHF.

This chain joins TRBV4-1 and TRBJ2-3; D may correspond to TRBD1 or TRBD2 (5 bases each). CDR1 is MGHRA, CDR2 YSYEKL, per germline. V lost 4 bases, J lost 5 bases, and 19 bases lay in between. The CDR3 length is 16 residues. The CDR3 region is CASSPNGWGNGDTQYF. DNA of the CDR3: TGCGCCAGCAGCCCAAACGGGTGGGGGAATGGAGATACGCAGTATTTT.

The J gene is TRBJ1-1, the V gene TRBV7-2; D gene unclear. CDR1 is SGHTA, CDR2 FQGNSA, per germline. The V end lost 2 bases, the J end lost 0 bases, and 10 bases lay between the germline ends. This CDR3 has 15 residues. CDR3 coding DNA: TGTGCCAGCAGCTTAAGCGCAGGCGTGAACACTGAAGCTTTCTTT. Encoded protein: CASSLSAGVNTEAFF.

The J gene is TRBJ2-1, the V gene TRBV19; D perhaps matches TRBD1 (7 bases). The CDR3 covers 12 residues. CDR1 is LNHDA, CDR2 SQIVND, per germline (reference sequence). V was trimmed by 4 bases and J by 11 bases, leaving 12 bases between them. CDR3 sequence: CASSRQGGQQFF. CDR3 nucleotides: TGTGCCAGTAGTAGACAGGGAGGCCAGCAGTTCTTC.

J is TRBJ1-2 and V is TRBV4-1; 7 bases match TRBD1. The ends lost 4 bases at V and 8 bases at J; junction bases unmatched: 13. In germline, CDR1 is MGHRA, CDR2 YSYEKL. The CDR3 is made up of 15 amino acids. The CDR3 sequence: CASSLRTGQWYGYTF. The CDR3 coding sequence is TGCGCCAGCAGCCTTCGGACAGGACAATGGTACGGCTACACCTTC.

V and J are TRBV28 and TRBJ2-7, with 8 bases matching TRBD1. This CDR3 has 14 residues. J lost 0 bases, V lost 9 bases, and 7 bases had no gene match. Germline CDR1 is MDHEN and CDR2 is SYDVKM. The CDR3 spells CASSPGGFSYEQYF. The DNA of the CDR3 is TGTGCCAGTTCTCCAGGGGGCTTCTCCTACGAGCAGTACTTC. Combining the CDR3 with reference TRBV28 and TRBJ2-7 gives the whole variable domain DVKVTQSSRYLVKRTGEKVFLECVQDMDHENMFWYRQDPGLGLRLIYFSYDVKMKEKGDIPEGYSVSREKKERFSLILESASTNQTSMYLCASSPGGFSYEQYFGPGTRLTVT.

The chain recombines TRBV19 with TRBJ2-7; D is uncertain. V dropped 4 bases and J dropped 10 bases, with 32 bases sitting between them. The CDR3 has 18 amino acids. CDR1 is LNHDA, CDR2 SQIVND, per germline (reference sequence). CDR3 nucleotide sequence: TGTGCCAGTAGTACTGAGATTTCCCCTACATCCCCCCAAGTCACCCAGTACTTC. This codes for CASSTEISPTSPQVTQYF.

The genes are TRBV28 and TRBJ2-7; D is perhaps TRBD1 or TRBD2 (6 bases each). V lost 3 bases and J lost 5, with 8 bases in between. Germline-derived CDR1 and CDR2 are MDHEN and SYDVKM. The CDR3 contains 12 residues. CDR3 region: CASSFRGDEQYF. The CDR3 DNA follows: TGTGCCAGCAGTTTTAGGGGGGACGAGCAGTACTTC.

Concerning this clone: The sample carries other DNA sequences with the same CDR3. The chain couples TRBV9 to TRBJ1-2; unclear D gene. Between the trimmed V and J ends, which lost 0 bases and 8 bases, there was a span of 8 bases. Germline V gene lookup returns CDR1 SGDLS and CDR2 YYNGEE. CDR3 length: 12 amino acids. CDR3: CASSVGVGGYTF. The CDR3 coding sequence is TGTGCCAGCAGCGTAGGTGTAGGAGGCTACACCTTC.